These 20 T cell receptor beta chains originate from one sample sequenced in a study of tumor and adjacent non-tumor tissue in lung cancer. This sample's RNA came from whole unsorted tissue. More than 3 cm separated this lung sample from the edge of the tumor. The library came from three nested PCR rounds adapted from ARM-PCR protocols. Using its own MiXCR run on the multiplex PCR reads, TCRdb lists one record per CDR3 protein. The profile shows some 73,000 distinct CDR3 sequences, more than 80% of them singletons. The specimen sequenced was distant non-tumor lung tissue. These receptors originate from a man between 60 and 75 years old with non-small cell lung cancer.

To note about this clonotype: Being one base from a much bigger clone, this may be a read error. The V and J genes are TRBV6-2 or TRBV6-3 and TRBJ2-5, with 9 bases fitting TRBD1. This CDR3 contains 15 residues. Germline trimming cut 5 bases from V and 4 bases from J; bases unmatched to any gene: 8. Germline V gene sequence: CDR1 MNHEY, CDR2 SVGEGT. The CDR3 DNA is TGTGCCAGCAGTCCAACCGGGACAGGGAGAGAGACCCAGTACTTC. Translated, it gives CASSPTGTGRETQYF.

The V gene is TRBV20-1, the J gene TRBJ2-7; D call uncertain. Germline CDR1 DFQATT, CDR2 SNEGSKA (reference sequence). The CDR3 length is 15 residues. Trimming cost V 6 bases and J 2 bases, with 20 bases left between them. DNA of the CDR3: TGCAGTGCCGCCGCAAGGGCAGTCAGAACCTACGAGCAGTACTTC. Protein: CSAAARAVRTYEQYF.

Concerning this clonotype: This may be a read error, as it is one base from a much larger clone. Without the conserved terminal phenylalanine or tryptophan, this CDR3 likely stems from a read error. The rearrangement joins TRBV6-1 to TRBJ1-5; D gene ambiguous. Per the germline V gene, CDR1 is MNHNS and CDR2 is SASEGT. This CDR3 contains 13 residues. Trimming shortened V by 6 bases and J by 7 bases, and 13 bases separated the two germline ends. The CDR3 region has the DNA TGTGCCAGCAGCCTTCAGGTTAGGCAGCCCCAGCATATT. Translation: CASSLQVRQPQHI.

The chain joins TRBV20-1 to TRBJ1-2, with 12 bases that match TRBD1. J lost 8 bases, V lost 2 bases, and 9 bases had no gene match. The germline V gene encodes CDR1 DFQATT and CDR2 SNEGSKA (reference sequence). This CDR3 contains 15 residues. The CDR3 nucleotides are TGCAGTGCTAGATGGGACAGGGGGCCTGGGGAGGGCTACACCTTC. Encoded protein: CSARWDRGPGEGYTF.

Details on this clonotype: This is likely a read error, given that the CDR3 carries no conserved phenylalanine or tryptophan at its end. CDR3 amino acids: CSARSGLAVNTNTQYY. The CDR3 DNA sequence: TGCAGTGCTAGATCCGGACTAGCGGTGAACACAAATACGCAGTATTAT. The V and J genes are TRBV20-1 and TRBJ2-3; 10 bases are a match to TRBD2. The germline V gene encodes CDR1 DFQATT and CDR2 SNEGSKA (reference sequence). The CDR3 runs to 16 residues.

A note on this clonotype: Compared with germline, one end of the junction differs, possibly owing to a read error. V is TRBV11-2 and J is TRBJ2-6, with 7 bases that match TRBD1. Germline CDR1 and CDR2: SGHAT and FQNNGV. The CDR3 runs to 19 residues. CDR3 in DNA: TGTGCCAGCAGTTTAGTTCCAAAGGACAGGCCCTGTGGGGCCAACGCCCTGACTTTC. Protein: CASSLVPKDRPCGANALTF.

The gene calls are TRBV6-2 or TRBV6-3 and TRBJ2-1, with D possibly TRBD1 on 6 matching bases. Germline CDR1 reads MNHEY; CDR2 reads SVGEGT. This CDR3 is built from 14 residues. Here the CDR3 DNA reads TGTGTCAACACCGACCGGACAGCCTGCAATGAGCAGTTCTTC. Its translation is CVNTDRTACNEQFF.

As for this clonotype: Since no conserved phenylalanine or tryptophan closes the CDR3, a read error is the likely cause. The chain employs TRBV6-5 and TRBJ2-6, with TRBD2 identical over 10 bases. There are 17 residues in the CDR3. The junction had 8 bases not matched to a gene; V was cut back by 9 bases and J by 0 bases. Germline CDR1 and CDR2: MNHEY and SVGAGI. CDR3 loop: CARSLAGVSSGANVLTL. The CDR3 DNA sequence: TGTGCCAGGAGCCTAGCGGGAGTCAGCTCTGGGGCCAACGTCCTGACTTTA.

This clonotype was counted between two and nine times. One base away lies a much larger clone, so this may be a sequencing read error. The chain links TRBV12-3 or TRBV12-4 to TRBJ2-5; TRBD2 matches at 7 bases. This CDR3 has 16 residues. CDR3: CTSTPGGSGRQETQYF. CDR3 bases: TGTACCAGCACCCCGGGGGGTAGCGGGCGACAAGAGACCCAGTACTTC.

Of note for this clonotype: Relative to the germline gene, one junction end is altered; a read error may explain this. V is TRBV29-1 and J is TRBJ2-3; TRBD2 might be the D (5 bases). CDR1 SQVTM and CDR2 ANQGSEA come from the germline V gene. The CDR3 is made up of 15 amino acids. The CDR3 DNA reads as TGCAGGGTTACGAGTTCGAGCGGTAGCACAGATACGCTGTATTTT. Translation: CRVTSSSGSTDTLYF.

The CDR3 is CASSLIVRVTEAFF. In DNA, the CDR3 is TGTGCCAGCAGCTTGATAGTGAGAGTGACTGAAGCTTTCTTT. The chain recombines TRBV11-2 with TRBJ1-1; no firm D call. The CDR3 is made up of 14 amino acids. V lost 3 bases and J lost 5, with 13 bases in between. CDR1 and CDR2 (germline): SGHAT, FQNNGV. The full variable domain, in which reference TRBV11-2 and TRBJ1-1 provide the parts outside the CDR3, is EAGVAQSPRYKIIEKRQSVAFWCNPISGHATLYWYQQILGQGPKLLIQFQNNGVVDDSQLPKDRFSAERLKGVDSTLKIQPAKLEDSAVYLCASSLIVRVTEAFFGQGTRLTVV.

A note on this clonotype: The germline gene is not matched at one end of the junction; a read error may be the cause. The chain employs TRBV12-3 or TRBV12-4 and TRBJ2-2; 10 nucleotides align to TRBD2. This CDR3 region has 17 residues. The CDR3, as DNA: TGTGCCAGCAGCCCCGGGACTAGCGCGGAGGCTTTGTGGGAGCTGTGTTTT. Amino acids: CASSPGTSAEALWELCF.

As regards this clonotype: A much larger clone is a single base away; this may be a read error. The rearrangement joins TRBV7-8 to TRBJ2-3; D not certain. The germline gives CDR1 SGHVS, CDR2 FQNEAQ. The CDR3 sequence is 14 residues long. CDR3 nucleotide sequence: TGTGCCAGCAGCATAGCCGGGAGCACAGATACGCAGTATTTT. It yields the protein CASSIAGSTDTQYF.

The chain recombines TRBV20-1 with TRBJ2-1; TRBD2 matches 13 bases. Germline CDR1 reads DFQATT; CDR2 reads SNEGSKA (reference sequence). Germline trimming cut 4 bases from V and 5 bases from J; bases unmatched to any gene: 11. The CDR3 length is 17 residues. CDR3 amino acids: CSATGTSGTYTNNEQFF. CDR3 DNA: TGCAGTGCTACCGGGACTAGCGGGACATACACCAACAATGAGCAGTTCTTC.

This clonotype was observed once. Its ends do not fully match the called genes, so a read error is possible. The chain is built from TRBV4-3 and TRBJ1-1; D might be TRBD1 (5 bases). In germline, CDR1 is LGHNA, CDR2 YSLEER. This CDR3 region has 15 residues. The DNA for the CDR3 is TGCGCCAACAGCCAAGATGGGGGAAGGAACACTGAAACTTTCTTT. Translated: CANSQDGGRNTETFF.

The J gene is TRBJ2-1, the V gene TRBV6-6; TRBD2 aligns across 11 bases. With V trimmed by 5 bases and J by 9 bases, 9 bases remained unmatched. This CDR3 has 15 amino acids. Germline V lookup: CDR1 MNHNY, CDR2 SVGAGI (reference sequence). DNA of the CDR3: TGTGCCAGCAGTCAACTAGCGGGAGTAGACATTGAGCAGTTCTTC. Translated: CASSQLAGVDIEQFF.

In the case of this clonotype: A read error may produce the germline difference seen at one junction end. V gene TRBV6-5 combines with J gene TRBJ2-7; possibly TRBD2 for D (5 bases). The CDR3 contains 16 residues. CDR1 MNHEY and CDR2 SVGAGI come from the germline V gene. The CDR3 here is CASSYSSSWVTYKQYF. The CDR3 DNA is TGTGCCAGCAGTTACTCGTCTAGCTGGGTCACCTACAAGCAGTACTTC.

About this clonotype itself: A read error is possible here, since a much larger clone lies one base away. Because it lacks the conserved phenylalanine or tryptophan at the end, this CDR3 is likely a read error. This CDR3 is CASSVGIAGGRKDTQYL. In DNA, the CDR3 is TGTGCCAGCAGCGTGGGGATAGCGGGGGGCAGGAAAGATACGCAGTATCTT. The genes are TRBV5-4 and TRBJ2-3; 10 nucleotides line up with TRBD2. CDR3 length: 17 residues. Per the germline V gene, CDR1 is SGHNT and CDR2 is YYREEE (reference sequence). V shed 4 bases and J 5 bases; nucleotides not matched to a gene: 13.

Note on this clonotype: The junction departs from the called germline gene at one end, perhaps through a read error. The chain employs TRBV29-1 and TRBJ1-1, with D possibly being TRBD1 (5 bases). The CDR3 length is 13 residues. Germline V gene lookup returns CDR1 SQVTM and CDR2 ANQGSEA. CDR3 residues: CSGGRAVKTETFF. CDR3 nucleotide sequence: TGCAGCGGTGGCAGGGCCGTGAAAACTGAAACTTTCTTT. Together with reference TRBV29-1 and TRBJ1-1, the CDR3 gives the full variable domain: SAVISQKPSRDICQRGTSLTIQCQVDSQVTMMFWYRQQPGQSLTLIATANQGSEATYESGFVIDKFPISRPNLTFSTLTVSNMSPEDSSIYLCSGGRAVKTETFFGQGTRLTVV.

On this clonotype: One end of the junction is discordant with germline, which a read error may explain. The chain has TRBV6-2 or TRBV6-3 and TRBJ2-1; D is possibly TRBD1 (5 bases). The germline V gene encodes CDR1 MNHEY and CDR2 SVGEGT. This CDR3 contains 14 residues. The CDR3 reads CTSTDQTARNQQFF. The DNA of the CDR3 is TGTACCAGCACCGACCAGACAGCCCGCAATCAGCAGTTCTTC.